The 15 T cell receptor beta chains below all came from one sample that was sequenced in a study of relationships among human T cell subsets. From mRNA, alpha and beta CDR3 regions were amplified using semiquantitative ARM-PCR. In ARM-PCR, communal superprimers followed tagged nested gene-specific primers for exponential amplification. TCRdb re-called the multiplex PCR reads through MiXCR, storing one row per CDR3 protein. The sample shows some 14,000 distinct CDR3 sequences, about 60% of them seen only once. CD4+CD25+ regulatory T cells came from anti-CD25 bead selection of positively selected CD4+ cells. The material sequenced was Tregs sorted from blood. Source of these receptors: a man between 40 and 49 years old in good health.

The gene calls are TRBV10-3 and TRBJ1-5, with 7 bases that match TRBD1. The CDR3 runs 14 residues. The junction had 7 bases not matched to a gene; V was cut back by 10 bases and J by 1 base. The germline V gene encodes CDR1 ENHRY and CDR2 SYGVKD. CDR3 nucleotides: TGTGCCACCACCTCGACAGGGAGCAATCAGCCCCAGCATTTT. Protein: CATTSTGSNQPQHF.

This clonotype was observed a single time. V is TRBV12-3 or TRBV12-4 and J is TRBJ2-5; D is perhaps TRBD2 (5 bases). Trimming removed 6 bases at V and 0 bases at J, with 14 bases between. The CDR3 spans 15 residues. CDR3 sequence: CASSRDYQYQETQYF. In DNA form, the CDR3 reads TGTGCCAGCAGCCGCGACTATCAGTACCAAGAGACCCAGTACTTC.

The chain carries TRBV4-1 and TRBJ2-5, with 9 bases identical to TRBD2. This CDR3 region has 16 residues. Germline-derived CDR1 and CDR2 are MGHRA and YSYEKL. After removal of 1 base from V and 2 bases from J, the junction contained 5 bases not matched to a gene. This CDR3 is CASSQGSGGIQETQYF. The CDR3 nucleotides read TGCGCCAGCAGCCAAGGGAGCGGGGGGATTCAAGAGACCCAGTACTTC.

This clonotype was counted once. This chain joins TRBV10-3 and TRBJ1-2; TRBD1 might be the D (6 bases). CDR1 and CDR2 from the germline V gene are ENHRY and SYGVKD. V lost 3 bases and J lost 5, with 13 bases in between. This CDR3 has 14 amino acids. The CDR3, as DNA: TGTGCCATCAGTGACCGGACAGAGACGTATGGCTACACCTTC. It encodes CAISDRTETYGYTF.

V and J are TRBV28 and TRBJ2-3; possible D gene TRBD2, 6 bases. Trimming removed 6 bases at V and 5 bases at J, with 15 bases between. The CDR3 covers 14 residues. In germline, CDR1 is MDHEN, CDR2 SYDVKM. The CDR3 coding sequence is TGTGCCAGCAGCAAAACCGGGAGAGGAGATACGCAGTATTTT. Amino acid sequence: CASSKTGRGDTQYF.

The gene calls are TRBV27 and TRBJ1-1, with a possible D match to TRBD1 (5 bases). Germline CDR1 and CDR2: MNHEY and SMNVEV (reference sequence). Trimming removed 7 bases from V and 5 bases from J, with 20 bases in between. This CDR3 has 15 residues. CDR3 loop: CASTLAAWGRTEAFF. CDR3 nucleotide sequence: TGTGCCAGCACCTTAGCTGCTTGGGGGAGGACTGAAGCTTTCTTT.

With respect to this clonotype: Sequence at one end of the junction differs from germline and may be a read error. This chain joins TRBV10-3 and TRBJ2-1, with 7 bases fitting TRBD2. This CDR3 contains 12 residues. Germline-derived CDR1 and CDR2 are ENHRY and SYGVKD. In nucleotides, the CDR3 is TGTGCCATCAGCCTGGGAGGGCGTGAGCAGTCCTTC. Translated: CAISLGGREQSF.

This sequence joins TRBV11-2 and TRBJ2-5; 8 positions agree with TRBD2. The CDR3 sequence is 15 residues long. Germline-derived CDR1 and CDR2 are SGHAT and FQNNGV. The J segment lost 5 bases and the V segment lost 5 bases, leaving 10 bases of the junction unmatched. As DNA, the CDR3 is TGTGCCAGCAGCGGGGATTTGGCTAGCGGGGAGACCCAGTACTTC. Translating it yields CASSGDLASGETQYF.

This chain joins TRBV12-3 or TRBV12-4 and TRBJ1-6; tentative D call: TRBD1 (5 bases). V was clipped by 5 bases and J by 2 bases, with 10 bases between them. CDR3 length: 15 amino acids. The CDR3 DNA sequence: TGTGCCAGCAGTAATGACAGTCCCTATAATTCACCCCTCCACTTT. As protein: CASSNDSPYNSPLHF.

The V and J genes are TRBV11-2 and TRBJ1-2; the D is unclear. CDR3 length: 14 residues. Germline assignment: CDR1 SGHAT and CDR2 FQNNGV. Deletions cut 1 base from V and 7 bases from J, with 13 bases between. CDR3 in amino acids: CASSLGRWDSGYTF. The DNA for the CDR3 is TGTGCCAGCAGCTTAGGTCGCTGGGATAGTGGCTACACCTTC. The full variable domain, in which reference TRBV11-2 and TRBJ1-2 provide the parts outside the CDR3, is EAGVAQSPRYKIIEKRQSVAFWCNPISGHATLYWYQQILGQGPKLLIQFQNNGVVDDSQLPKDRFSAERLKGVDSTLKIQPAKLEDSAVYLCASSLGRWDSGYTFGSGTRLTVV.

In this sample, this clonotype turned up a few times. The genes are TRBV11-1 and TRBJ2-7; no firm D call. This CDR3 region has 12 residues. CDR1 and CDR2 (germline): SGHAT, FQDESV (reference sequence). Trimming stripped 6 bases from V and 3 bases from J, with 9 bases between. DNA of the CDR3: TGTGCCAGCAGTTCTACGCGCTACGAGCAGTACTTC. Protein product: CASSSTRYEQYF.

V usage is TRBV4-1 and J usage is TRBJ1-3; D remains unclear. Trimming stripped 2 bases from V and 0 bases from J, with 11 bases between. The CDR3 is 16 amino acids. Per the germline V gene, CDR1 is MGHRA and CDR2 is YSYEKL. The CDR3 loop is CASSQNHGSSGNTIYF. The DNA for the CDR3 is TGCGCCAGCAGCCAAAACCACGGAAGCTCTGGAAACACCATATATTTT.

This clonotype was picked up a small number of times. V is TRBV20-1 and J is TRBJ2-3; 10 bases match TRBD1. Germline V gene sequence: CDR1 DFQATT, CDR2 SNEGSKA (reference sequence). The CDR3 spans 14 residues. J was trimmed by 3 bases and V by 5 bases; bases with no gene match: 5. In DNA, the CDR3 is TGCAGTGCTTTTAGACAGGGGGCAACAGATACGCAGTATTTT. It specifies CSAFRQGATDTQYF.

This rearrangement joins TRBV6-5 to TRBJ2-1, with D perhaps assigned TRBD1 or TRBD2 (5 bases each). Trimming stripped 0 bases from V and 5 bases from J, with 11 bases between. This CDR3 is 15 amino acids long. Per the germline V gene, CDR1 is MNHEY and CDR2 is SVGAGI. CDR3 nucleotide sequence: TGTGCCAGCAGTTACTCCTGGGGGTTAAACAATGAGCAGTTCTTC. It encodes CASSYSWGLNNEQFF.

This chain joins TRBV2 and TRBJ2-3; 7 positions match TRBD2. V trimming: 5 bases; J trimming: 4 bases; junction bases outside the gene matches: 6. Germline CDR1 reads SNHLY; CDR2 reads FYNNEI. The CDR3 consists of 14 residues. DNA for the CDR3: TGTGCCAGCAGTTCGACTAGCTTCGCAGATACGCAGTATTTT. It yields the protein CASSSTSFADTQYF.